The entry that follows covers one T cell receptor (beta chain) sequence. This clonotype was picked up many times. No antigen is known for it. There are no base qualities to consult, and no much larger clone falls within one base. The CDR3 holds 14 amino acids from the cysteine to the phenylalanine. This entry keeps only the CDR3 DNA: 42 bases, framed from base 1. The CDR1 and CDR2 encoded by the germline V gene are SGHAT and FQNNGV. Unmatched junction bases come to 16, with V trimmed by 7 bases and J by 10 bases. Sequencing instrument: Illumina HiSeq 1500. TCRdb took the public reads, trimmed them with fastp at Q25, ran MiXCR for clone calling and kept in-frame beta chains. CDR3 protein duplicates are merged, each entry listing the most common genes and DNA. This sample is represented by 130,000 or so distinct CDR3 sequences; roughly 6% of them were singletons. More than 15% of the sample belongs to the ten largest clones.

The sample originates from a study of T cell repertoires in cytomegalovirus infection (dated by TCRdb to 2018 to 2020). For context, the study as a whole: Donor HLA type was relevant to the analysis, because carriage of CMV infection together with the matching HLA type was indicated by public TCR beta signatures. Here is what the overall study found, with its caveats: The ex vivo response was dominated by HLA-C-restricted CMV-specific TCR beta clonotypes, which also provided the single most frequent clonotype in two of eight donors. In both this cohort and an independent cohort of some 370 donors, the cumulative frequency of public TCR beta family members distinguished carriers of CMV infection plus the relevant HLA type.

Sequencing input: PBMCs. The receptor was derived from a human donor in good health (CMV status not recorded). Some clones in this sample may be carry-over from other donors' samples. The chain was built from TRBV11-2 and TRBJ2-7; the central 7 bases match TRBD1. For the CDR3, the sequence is CASNENMDRPNQYF. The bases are TGTGCCAGCAACGAAAATATGGACAGGCCGAACCAGTACTTC.